This T cell receptor (beta chain) derives from a study of CD8+ T cells in alopecia areata. Cell sorting on a FACSAria was used to separate CD4+ and CD8+ T cells from the PBMCs. Comments on this clone: Its antigen is not known.

Deletions cut 3 bases from V and 3 bases from J, with 3 bases between. The CDR3 is 11 amino acids. In germline, CDR1 is ENHRY, CDR2 SYGVKD. Study results and limitations: Alopecia totalis/universalis scalp especially showed more expanded CD8+ clones than normal scalp.

Extracted from the samples, RNA was reverse transcribed into cDNA to serve as the sequencing template. Clones were read by immunoSEQ multiplex PCR, and TCRdb kept only the in-frame ones, dropping some. This table holds roughly 120,000 clones, approximately 58% found once. V gene TRBV10-3 combines with J gene TRBJ2-7; unclear D gene. Sequenced material: CD4+ T cells sorted from blood. The TCR comes from a human donor in good health. The chain's CDR3 is CAISEHYEQYF. Here the CDR3 DNA reads TGTGCCATCAGTGAACACTACGAGCAGTACTTC.